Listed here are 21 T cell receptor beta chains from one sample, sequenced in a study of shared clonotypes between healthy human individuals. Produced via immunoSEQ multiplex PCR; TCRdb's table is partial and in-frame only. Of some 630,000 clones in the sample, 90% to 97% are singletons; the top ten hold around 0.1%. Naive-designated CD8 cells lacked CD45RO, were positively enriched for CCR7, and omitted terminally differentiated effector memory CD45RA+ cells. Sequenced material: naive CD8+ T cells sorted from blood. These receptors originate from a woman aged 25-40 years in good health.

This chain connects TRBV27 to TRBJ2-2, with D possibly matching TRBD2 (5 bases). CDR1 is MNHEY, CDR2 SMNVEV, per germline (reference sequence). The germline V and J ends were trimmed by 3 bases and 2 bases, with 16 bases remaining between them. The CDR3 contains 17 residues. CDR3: CASSLGSVWTNTGELFF. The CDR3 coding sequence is TGTGCCAGCAGTTTGGGGAGTGTTTGGACCAACACCGGGGAGCTGTTTTTT.

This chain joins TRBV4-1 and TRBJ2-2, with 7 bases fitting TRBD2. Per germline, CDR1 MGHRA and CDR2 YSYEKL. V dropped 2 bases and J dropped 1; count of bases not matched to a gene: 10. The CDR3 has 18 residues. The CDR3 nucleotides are TGCGCCAGCAGCCAATACCGATTCGGGACTATGAACACCGGGGAGCTGTTTTTT. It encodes CASSQYRFGTMNTGELFF.

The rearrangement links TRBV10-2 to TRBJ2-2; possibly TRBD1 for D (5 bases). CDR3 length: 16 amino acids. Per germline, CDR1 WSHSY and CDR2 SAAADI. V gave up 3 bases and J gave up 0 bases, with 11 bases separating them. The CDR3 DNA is TGCGCCAGCAGTGATACCCTGACAGCGAACACCGGGGAGCTGTTTTTT. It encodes CASSDTLTANTGELFF.

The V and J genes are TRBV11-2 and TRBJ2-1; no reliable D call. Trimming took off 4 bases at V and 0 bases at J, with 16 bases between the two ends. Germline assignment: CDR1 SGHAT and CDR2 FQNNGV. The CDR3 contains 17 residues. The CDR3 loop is CASSSAMVGSSYNEQFF. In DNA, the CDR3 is TGTGCCAGCAGCTCCGCCATGGTGGGAAGCTCCTACAATGAGCAGTTCTTC.

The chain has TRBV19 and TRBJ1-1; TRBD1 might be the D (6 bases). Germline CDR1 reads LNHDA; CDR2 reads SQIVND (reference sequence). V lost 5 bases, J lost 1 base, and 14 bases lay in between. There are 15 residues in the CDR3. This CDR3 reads CASSETGFWNTEAFF. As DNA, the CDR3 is TGTGCCAGTAGTGAGACAGGTTTTTGGAACACTGAAGCTTTCTTT. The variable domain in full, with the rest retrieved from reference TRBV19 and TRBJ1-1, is DGGITQSPKYLFRKEGQNVTLSCEQNLNHDAMYWYRQDPGQGLRLIYYSQIVNDFQKGDIAEGYSVSREKKESFPLTVTSAQKNPTAFYLCASSETGFWNTEAFFGQGTRLTVV.

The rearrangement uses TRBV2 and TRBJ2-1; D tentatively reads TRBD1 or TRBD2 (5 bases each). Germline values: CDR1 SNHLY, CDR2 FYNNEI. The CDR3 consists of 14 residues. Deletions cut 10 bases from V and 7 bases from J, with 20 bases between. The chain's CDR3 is CAKNRGESRNEQFF. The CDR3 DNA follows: TGTGCCAAGAACCGGGGCGAATCGAGGAATGAGCAGTTCTTC.

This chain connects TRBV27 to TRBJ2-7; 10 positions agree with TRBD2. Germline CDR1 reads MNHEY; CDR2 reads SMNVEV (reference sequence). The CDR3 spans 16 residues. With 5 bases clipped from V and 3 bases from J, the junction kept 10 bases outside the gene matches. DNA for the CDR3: TGTGCCAGCAGTAAGGCCCCGGGACTAGCGTACTACGAGCAGTACTTC. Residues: CASSKAPGLAYYEQYF.

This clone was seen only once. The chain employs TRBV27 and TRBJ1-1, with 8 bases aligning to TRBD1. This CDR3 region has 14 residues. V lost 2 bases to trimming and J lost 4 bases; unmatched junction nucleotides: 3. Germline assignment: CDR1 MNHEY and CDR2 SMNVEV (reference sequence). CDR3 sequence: CASSLDRGTTEAFF. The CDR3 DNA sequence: TGTGCCAGCAGTTTAGACAGGGGAACCACTGAAGCTTTCTTT.

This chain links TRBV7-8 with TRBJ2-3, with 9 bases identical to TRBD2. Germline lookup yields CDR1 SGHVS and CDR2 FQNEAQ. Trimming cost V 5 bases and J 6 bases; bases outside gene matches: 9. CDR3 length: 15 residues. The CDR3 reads CASSPTSGWGDTQYF. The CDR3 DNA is TGTGCCAGCAGCCCTACTAGCGGGTGGGGGGATACGCAGTATTTT.

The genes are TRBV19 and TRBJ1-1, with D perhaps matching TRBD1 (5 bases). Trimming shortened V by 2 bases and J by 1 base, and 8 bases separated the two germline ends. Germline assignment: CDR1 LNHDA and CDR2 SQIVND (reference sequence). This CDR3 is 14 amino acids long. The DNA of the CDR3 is TGTGCCAGTAGTATATACCAGGGGAACACTGAAGCTTTCTTT. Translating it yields CASSIYQGNTEAFF.

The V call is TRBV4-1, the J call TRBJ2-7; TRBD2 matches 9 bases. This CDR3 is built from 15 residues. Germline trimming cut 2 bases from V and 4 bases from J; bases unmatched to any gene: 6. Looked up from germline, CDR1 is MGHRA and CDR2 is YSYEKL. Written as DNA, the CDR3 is TGCGCCAGCAGCCAAAGGGGTAGCGGGAGTTACGAGCAGTACTTC. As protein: CASSQRGSGSYEQYF.

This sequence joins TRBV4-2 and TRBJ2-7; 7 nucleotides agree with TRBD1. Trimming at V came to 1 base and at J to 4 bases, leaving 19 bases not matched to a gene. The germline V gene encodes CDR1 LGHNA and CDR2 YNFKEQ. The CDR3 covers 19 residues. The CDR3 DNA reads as TGTGCCAGCAGCCAAGCCCGAGGACAGGCCACTGATTGGGAGTACGAGCAGTACTTC. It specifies CASSQARGQATDWEYEQYF.

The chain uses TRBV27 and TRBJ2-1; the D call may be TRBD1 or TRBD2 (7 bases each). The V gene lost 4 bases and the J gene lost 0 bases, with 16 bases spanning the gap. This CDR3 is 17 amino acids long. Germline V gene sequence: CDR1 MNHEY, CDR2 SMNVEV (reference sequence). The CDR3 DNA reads TGTGCCAGCAGTTACTACAGGGGCGGGAGCTCCTACAATGAGCAGTTCTTC. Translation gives CASSYYRGGSSYNEQFF.

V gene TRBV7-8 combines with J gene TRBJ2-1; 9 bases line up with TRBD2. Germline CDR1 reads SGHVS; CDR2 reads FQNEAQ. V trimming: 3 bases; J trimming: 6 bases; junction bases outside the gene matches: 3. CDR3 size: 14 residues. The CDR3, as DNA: TGTGCCAGCAGCTTCCCAGCGGGAGGCAATGAGCAGTTCTTC. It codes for CASSFPAGGNEQFF.

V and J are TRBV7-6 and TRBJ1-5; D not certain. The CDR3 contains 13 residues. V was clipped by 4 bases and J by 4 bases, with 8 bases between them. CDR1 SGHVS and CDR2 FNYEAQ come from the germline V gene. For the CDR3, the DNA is TGTGCCAGCAGCTACGGTGTTAATCAGCCCCAGCATTTT. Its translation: CASSYGVNQPQHF.

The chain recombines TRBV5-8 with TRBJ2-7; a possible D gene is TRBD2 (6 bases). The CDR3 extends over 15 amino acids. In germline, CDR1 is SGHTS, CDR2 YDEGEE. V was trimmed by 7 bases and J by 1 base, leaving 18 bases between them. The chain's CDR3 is CASVTPGLESYEQYF. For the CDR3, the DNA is TGTGCCAGCGTCACACCGGGACTCGAGTCCTACGAGCAGTACTTC.

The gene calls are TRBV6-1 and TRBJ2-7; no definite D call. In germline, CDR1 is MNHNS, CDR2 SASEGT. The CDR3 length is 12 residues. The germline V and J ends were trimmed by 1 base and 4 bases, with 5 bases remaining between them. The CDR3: CASSEEGYEQYF. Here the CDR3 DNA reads TGTGCCAGCAGTGAAGAAGGGTACGAGCAGTACTTC.

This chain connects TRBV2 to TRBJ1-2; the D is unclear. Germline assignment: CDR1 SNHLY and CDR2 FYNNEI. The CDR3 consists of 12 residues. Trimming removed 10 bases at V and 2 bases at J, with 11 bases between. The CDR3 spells CATRPMNYGYTF. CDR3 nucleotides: TGTGCCACACGGCCGATGAACTATGGCTACACCTTC.

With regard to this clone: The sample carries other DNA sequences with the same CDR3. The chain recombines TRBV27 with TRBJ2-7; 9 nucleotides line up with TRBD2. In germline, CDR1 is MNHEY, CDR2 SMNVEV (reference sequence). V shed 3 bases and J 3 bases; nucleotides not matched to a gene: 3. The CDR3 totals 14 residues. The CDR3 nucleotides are TGTGCCAGCAGTTTCGGGACTAGCAGCTACGAGCAGTACTTC. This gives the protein CASSFGTSSYEQYF.

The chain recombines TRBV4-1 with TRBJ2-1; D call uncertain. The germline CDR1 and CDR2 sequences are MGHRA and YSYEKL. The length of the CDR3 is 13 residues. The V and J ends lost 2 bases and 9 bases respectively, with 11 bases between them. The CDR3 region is CASSQLIWGEQFF. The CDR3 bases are TGCGCCAGCAGCCAACTGATCTGGGGTGAGCAGTTCTTC.

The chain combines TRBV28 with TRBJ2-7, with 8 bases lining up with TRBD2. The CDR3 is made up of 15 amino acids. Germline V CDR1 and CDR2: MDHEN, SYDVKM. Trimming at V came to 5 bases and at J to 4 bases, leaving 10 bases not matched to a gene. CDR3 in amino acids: CASSPGLAGEYEQYF. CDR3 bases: TGTGCCAGCAGTCCCGGACTAGCCGGGGAGTACGAGCAGTACTTC.